The 32 T cell receptor beta chains below come from one sample, sequenced in a study of prognosis after radiotherapy for stage I lung cancer. Genomic DNA was subjected to two-round multiplex PCR for amplification of TCR beta CDR3. First-round PCR employed TRBV- and TRBJ-specific primers for each gene. TCRdb fed the multiplex PCR reads into MiXCR, producing one record per CDR3 protein. This sample has about 16,000 distinct CDR3 sequences, with approximately 44% found just once. The input for sequencing was PBMCs, taken before or after stereotactic body radiation therapy (not recorded which). The receptor source for this set is a donor over 45 with non-small cell lung cancer.

Note on this clonotype: Here the CDR3 omits its conserved ending phenylalanine or tryptophan, so a read error is the likely source. The chain employs TRBV19 and TRBJ2-2, with D perhaps assigned TRBD1 or TRBD2 (6 bases each). Germline CDR1 is LNHDA and CDR2 is SQIVND (reference sequence). V lost 3 bases to trimming and J lost 8 bases, with 19 bases between them. The CDR3 length is 16 residues. In DNA, the CDR3 is TGTGCCAGTAGTATTTTGGGGGGCTCCACCACAGGGGAGCTGTTTCTT. This sequence encodes CASSILGGSTTGELFL.

Concerning this clonotype: Because the CDR3 is missing its conserved closing phenylalanine or tryptophan, this is likely a read error. The gene calls are TRBV6-6 and TRBJ1-6, with D unclear. Germline lookup yields CDR1 MNHNY and CDR2 SVGAGI (reference sequence). CDR3 length: 16 amino acids. The germline V and J ends were trimmed by 0 bases and 9 bases, with 15 bases remaining between them. This chain's CDR3 is CASSYSDGVAVSPLHS. As DNA, the CDR3 is TGTGCCAGCAGTTACTCGGACGGGGTGGCTGTTTCACCCCTCCACTCT.

Comment on this clonotype: This may come from a read error, since a much larger clone is one base off. The chain is built from TRBV7-9 and TRBJ1-1, with D hard to call. The CDR3 covers 15 residues. Deletions cut 2 bases from V and 2 bases from J, with 12 bases between. Germline assignment: CDR1 SEHNR and CDR2 FQNEAQ (reference sequence). The CDR3 loop reads CASSLQRQINTEAFF. Written as DNA, the CDR3 is TGTGCCAGCAGCTTACAACGGCAAATTAACACTGAAGCTTTCTTT.

The genes are TRBV5-1 and TRBJ1-1, with a tentative D call TRBD1 (5 bases). Germline-derived CDR1 and CDR2 are SGHRS and YFSETQ. The CDR3 totals 14 residues. Trimming took off 4 bases at V and 3 bases at J, with 13 bases between the two ends. The CDR3 loop is CASSLGTIDTEAFF. In DNA, the CDR3 is TGCGCCAGCAGCCTCGGGACCATAGACACTGAAGCTTTCTTT.

J is TRBJ1-3 and V is TRBV10-3, with D tentatively TRBD1 (6 bases). The CDR3 has 17 amino acids. Germline CDR1 ENHRY, CDR2 SYGVKD. V shed 4 bases and J shed 8 bases, with 24 bases lying between them. This CDR3 is CAISGEADRAVGDTIYF. The DNA of the CDR3 is TGTGCCATCAGTGGGGAGGCGGACAGAGCAGTAGGTGACACCATATATTTT.

This clonotype was observed many times. The chain recombines TRBV11-2 with TRBJ1-1; D unresolved. Trimming shortened V by 1 base and J by 0 bases, and 15 bases separated the two germline ends. Germline V CDR1 and CDR2: SGHAT, FQNNGV. The CDR3 has 17 residues. This CDR3 reads CASSLGRHEQLNTEAFF. CDR3 DNA sequence: TGTGCCAGCAGCTTAGGGCGGCACGAACAACTGAACACTGAAGCTTTCTTT.

The chain carries TRBV20-1 and TRBJ2-7, with 8 bases lining up with TRBD1. Germline lookup yields CDR1 DFQATT and CDR2 SNEGSKA (reference sequence). The CDR3 extends over 13 amino acids. J gave up 5 bases and V 0 bases, and 3 bases lay outside the gene matches. For the CDR3, the DNA is TGCAGTGCTAGAGATGCCAGGGGGCACGAGCAGTACTTC. It is translated as CSARDARGHEQYF.

By sample fraction, this clonotype is medium-sized. This chain joins TRBV6-1 and TRBJ2-2, with TRBD1 matching 7 bases. The germline V gene has CDR1 MNHNS and CDR2 SASEGT. This CDR3 spans 17 amino acids. V was pared by 7 bases and J by 0 bases, with 11 bases of the junction left unmatched. Here the CDR3 reads CASIQGIRAANTGELFF. The DNA of the CDR3 is TGTGCCAGCATACAGGGGATTCGAGCCGCGAACACCGGGGAGCTGTTTTTT.

This clonotype is medium-sized (0.01 to 0.1%) in the sample. The J gene is TRBJ1-6, the V gene TRBV20-1, with 7 bases lining up with TRBD1. The junction had 14 bases not matched to a gene; V was cut back by 5 bases and J by 7 bases. The CDR3 covers 16 residues. Germline values: CDR1 DFQATT, CDR2 SNEGSKA (reference sequence). The CDR3 DNA reads TGCAGTGCTCTACATCCCGGGACAGAGTACAATTCACCCCTCCACTTT. Residues: CSALHPGTEYNSPLHF.

This clonotype was recorded only once. The rearrangement links TRBV2 to TRBJ1-6, with unresolved D. This CDR3 is 15 amino acids long. Trimming removed 6 bases at V and 8 bases at J, with 17 bases between. Germline V gene sequence: CDR1 SNHLY, CDR2 FYNNEI. CDR3 protein: CASSPPGIADSPLHF. The CDR3 region has the DNA TGTGCCAGCAGCCCTCCAGGTATCGCGGATTCACCCCTCCACTTT.

By frequency in the sample, this clonotype is medium-sized. The V and J genes are TRBV28 and TRBJ1-2; TRBD1 might be the D (5 bases). CDR3 length equals 16 residues. V shed 4 bases and J shed 0 bases, with 15 bases lying between them. Germline V gene data show CDR1 as MDHEN and CDR2 as SYDVKM. The CDR3 DNA reads TGTGCCAGCAGTTCCTCTTTGCCAGGGCCTAACTATGGCTACACCTTC. As protein: CASSSSLPGPNYGYTF.

This chain connects TRBV6-1 to TRBJ1-2; D not certain. The germline V and J ends were trimmed by 1 base and 8 bases, with 8 bases remaining between them. Germline CDR1 is MNHNS and CDR2 is SASEGT. The length of the CDR3 is 12 residues. The CDR3 reads CASSEGLFGYTF. Written as DNA, the CDR3 is TGTGCCAGCAGTGAAGGCCTCTTCGGCTACACCTTC.

V usage is TRBV20-1 and J usage is TRBJ2-1; no firm D call. With 8 bases removed from V and 0 bases from J, the gap between germline ends came to 17 bases. The CDR3 sequence is 15 residues long. Per germline, CDR1 DFQATT and CDR2 SNEGSKA (reference sequence). The DNA of the CDR3 is TGCAGTTCTATTGCCCCCCCGAGCTCCTACAATGAGCAGTTCTTC. Translation: CSSIAPPSSYNEQFF.

V gene TRBV19 combines with J gene TRBJ1-2, with D hard to call. The CDR3 runs to 12 residues. V lost 7 bases and J 2 bases, leaving 8 bases between the germline ends. The germline CDR1 and CDR2 sequences are LNHDA and SQIVND (reference sequence). CDR3 in DNA: TGTGCCAGTAATCAGGACAACTATGGCTACACCTTC. Translation: CASNQDNYGYTF. Full variable domain (rest looked up from reference TRBV19 and TRBJ1-2): DGGITQSPKYLFRKEGQNVTLSCEQNLNHDAMYWYRQDPGQGLRLIYYSQIVNDFQKGDIAEGYSVSREKKESFPLTVTSAQKNPTAFYLCASNQDNYGYTFGSGTRLTVV.

The sample holds one count of this clonotype. The rearrangement uses TRBV6-1 and TRBJ2-7, with 10 bases aligning to TRBD1. CDR3 length: 14 amino acids. CDR1 is MNHNS, CDR2 SASEGT, per germline. With V trimmed by 3 bases and J by 3 bases, 2 bases remained unmatched. The CDR3 DNA is TGTGCCAGCAGTGAGGGACAGGGGCACTACGAGCAGTACTTC. The encoded protein is CASSEGQGHYEQYF.

Of note for this clonotype: The junction and the germline gene differ at one end; a read error may be behind it. This chain connects TRBV6-2 or TRBV6-3 to TRBJ1-5; tentative D call: TRBD1 (6 bases). Germline CDR1 reads MNHEY; CDR2 reads SVGEGT. This CDR3 comprises 16 residues. For the CDR3, the DNA is TGTGCCAGCAGTGAAGCTGGGGGGCTCCGGGACCAGCCCCATCATTTT. This codes for CASSEAGGLRDQPHHF.

The table lists this clonotype with many counts. V is TRBV5-1 and J is TRBJ2-5; D ambiguous. With 6 bases removed from V and 3 bases from J, the gap between germline ends came to 6 bases. This CDR3 spans 11 amino acids. Germline V gene lookup returns CDR1 SGHRS and CDR2 YFSETQ. The CDR3 protein is CASTQEETQYF. The CDR3 DNA follows: TGCGCCAGCACCCAAGAAGAGACCCAGTACTTC.

The chain's CDR3 is CATSDLPEYNEQFF. CDR3 DNA: TGTGCCACCAGTGATCTCCCAGAGTACAATGAGCAGTTCTTC. The chain joins TRBV24-1 to TRBJ2-1; D remains ambiguous. CDR3 length equals 14 residues. Trimming removed 3 bases from V and 4 bases from J, with 9 bases in between. The germline CDR1 and CDR2 sequences are KGHDR and SFDVKD.

This clonotype has a count of ten or more. J is TRBJ2-3 and V is TRBV7-9, with a possible D match to TRBD1 (5 bases). CDR1 and CDR2 (germline): SEHNR, FQNEAQ (reference sequence). This CDR3 contains 16 residues. V was clipped by 6 bases and J by 8 bases, with 24 bases between them. The CDR3 DNA sequence: TGTGCCAGCAGTTCCTCTGACAGTTCTTACCTTCCTACGCAGTATTTT. Translated: CASSSSDSSYLPTQYF.

By sample share, this clonotype is medium-sized. This rearrangement joins TRBV2 to TRBJ1-2; no reliable D call. The CDR3 consists of 15 residues. The germline V gene has CDR1 SNHLY and CDR2 FYNNEI. V lost 2 bases and J 0 bases, leaving 10 bases between the germline ends. The CDR3 coding sequence is TGTGCCAGCAGTGAATCCGAGGGAACTAACTATGGCTACACCTTC. Translated, it gives CASSESEGTNYGYTF.

This chain connects TRBV6-5 to TRBJ2-1; D ambiguous. V lost 2 bases to trimming and J lost 0 bases, with 11 bases between them. This CDR3 is 16 amino acids long. Germline CDR1 reads MNHEY; CDR2 reads SVGAGI. CDR3 loop: CASSYVHTSSYNEQFF. CDR3 DNA sequence: TGTGCCAGCAGTTACGTCCATACGAGCTCCTACAATGAGCAGTTCTTC.

This clonotype occurred many times. V usage is TRBV13 and J usage is TRBJ1-1; 7 nucleotides match TRBD1. The CDR3 sequence is 14 residues long. Germline loops: CDR1 PRHDT, CDR2 FYEKMQ (reference sequence). The ends lost 2 bases at V and 11 bases at J; junction bases unmatched: 11. In DNA, the CDR3 is TGTGCCAGCAGCTTAAGGCAGGGGGGAGTTATGGCTTTCTTT. Its translation is CASSLRQGGVMAFF.

This clonotype turned up a few times. Possible read error: a much larger clone is one base away. The chain uses TRBV7-3 and TRBJ2-7, with 8 bases lining up with TRBD1. Germline V gene data show CDR1 as SGHTA and CDR2 as FQGTGA. J lost 6 bases, V lost 0 bases, and 7 bases had no gene match. This CDR3 has 15 residues. CDR3 amino acids: CASSLTGTGHCEQYF. In DNA form, the CDR3 reads TGTGCCAGCAGCTTAACCGGGACAGGTCACTGCGAGCAGTACTTC.

This clonotype showed up just a few times. This could be a read error, since a much larger clone is one nucleotide away. This chain links TRBV6-5 with TRBJ2-1; the D gene is possibly TRBD2 (5 bases). Trimming removed 4 bases from V and 3 bases from J, with 13 bases in between. The CDR3 runs 15 residues. Germline CDR1 is MNHEY and CDR2 is SVGAGI. The CDR3 sequence is CASSLPQRNYNEQFF. In nucleotides, the CDR3 is TGTGCCAGCAGTTTGCCCCAGCGGAACTACAATGAGCAGTTCTTC.

In this sample, this clonotype is medium-sized (0.01 to 0.1%). The chain couples TRBV5-1 to TRBJ2-2; 9 bases align to TRBD1. The CDR3 consists of 14 residues. Germline CDR1 SGHRS, CDR2 YFSETQ. The V and J ends lost 5 bases and 3 bases, in that order; junction bases with no gene match: 2. CDR3: CASSRTGDTGELFF. The DNA of the CDR3 is TGCGCCAGCAGTCGGACAGGGGACACCGGGGAGCTGTTTTTT.

This sequence joins TRBV4-3 and TRBJ2-6, with D maybe TRBD1 (6 bases). The CDR3 covers 18 residues. Germline CDR1 reads LGHNA; CDR2 reads YSLEER. The germline V and J ends were trimmed by 4 bases and 4 bases, with 20 bases remaining between them. CDR3 in amino acids: CASSRSVYRAPGANVLTF. Here the CDR3 DNA reads TGCGCCAGCAGCCGGAGCGTGTACAGGGCCCCCGGGGCCAACGTCCTGACTTTC.

This clonotype was seen at least ten times. This rearrangement joins TRBV20-1 to TRBJ2-1; possibly TRBD1 for D (7 bases). V dropped 3 bases and J dropped 0 bases, with 15 bases sitting between them. Germline-derived CDR1 and CDR2 are DFQATT and SNEGSKA (reference sequence). The length of the CDR3 is 16 residues. Written as DNA, the CDR3 is TGCAGTGCTAGTCAGGGGGGCCGCTTCTCCTACAATGAGCAGTTCTTC. Translating gives CSASQGGRFSYNEQFF.

The table lists this clonotype with many counts. This chain connects TRBV27 to TRBJ1-1, with D perhaps TRBD1 (5 bases). The V gene lost 4 bases and the J gene lost 3 bases, with 12 bases spanning the gap. The CDR3 length is 14 residues. Germline CDR1 and CDR2: MNHEY and SMNVEV (reference sequence). The CDR3 region has the DNA TGTGCCAGCAGTTGGCAGGGAAGAGACACTGAAGCTTTCTTT. It yields the protein CASSWQGRDTEAFF.

In its sample, this clonotype was seen many times. The chain combines TRBV7-3 with TRBJ2-7, with 8 positions matching TRBD2. The ends lost 2 bases at V and 3 bases at J; junction bases unmatched: 12. This CDR3 spans 17 amino acids. The germline V gene encodes CDR1 SGHTA and CDR2 FQGTGA. CDR3 nucleotides: TGTGCCAGCAGCTTAGAGGCGAGCGGGAGTGCAATCTACGAGCAGTACTTC. It encodes CASSLEASGSAIYEQYF.

Points on this clonotype: At one of its ends the junction is not consistent with the germline gene, which may arise from a read error. The rearrangement links TRBV12-3 or TRBV12-4 to TRBJ2-1, with 8 bases aligning to TRBD1. This CDR3 region has 15 residues. CDR3 nucleotides: TGTGCCGGCAGTTTTCAGGGGGCGGAATTTGATGAGCAGTTCTTC. Protein product: CAGSFQGAEFDEQFF.

Comments on this clonotype: Possible read error: a much larger clone is one base away. V and J are TRBV29-1 and TRBJ1-2; 11 positions agree with TRBD1. The V and J ends lost 5 bases and 13 bases, in that order; junction bases with no gene match: 15. The CDR3 is 14 amino acids. The germline V gene encodes CDR1 SQVTM and CDR2 ANQGSEA. CDR3 sequence: CSVSDRGQLGACTF. CDR3 bases: TGCAGCGTTTCGGACAGGGGGCAGTTAGGTGCCTGCACCTTC.

The chain links TRBV12-3 or TRBV12-4 to TRBJ1-4, with D perhaps TRBD1 (6 bases). The CDR3 is 14 residues long. The V end lost 2 bases, the J end lost 6 bases, and 10 bases lay between the germline ends. Here the CDR3 reads CASSLTGRDEKLFF. The CDR3 region has the DNA TGTGCCAGCAGTTTAACAGGGAGGGATGAAAAACTGTTTTTT.